Each of the 9 T cell receptor beta chains below was sequenced from the same sample in a study of PD-1 blockade in classical Hodgkin lymphoma (dated by TCRdb to 2018 to 2020). Libraries came from the immunoSEQ multiplex PCR assay. What TCRdb holds here is the immuneACCESS table cut down to in-frame rearrangements. Part of the clones is not present; checked against another copy, under half of the missing clones reflect an unresolved V gene, and the others are unexplained. The sample yields more than 40,000 clones; roughly 86% were counted once. Together, the top ten hold about a tenth of the sample. The sample's time point, from its label and the paper: cycle 1 day 1 (C1D1), immediately before nivolumab initiation. Every trial patient had relapsed after autologous stem cell transplantation, and cohorts A, B and C differed in prior brentuximab vedotin exposure. Sequences were derived from peripheral blood mononuclear cells (PBMCs), sampled at baseline. The receptors here all came from a human donor with classical Hodgkin lymphoma.

The chain has TRBV6-1 and TRBJ2-4; D tentatively reads TRBD1 or TRBD2 (6 bases each). The CDR3 consists of 14 residues. The germline V gene has CDR1 MNHNS and CDR2 SASEGT. V gave up 6 bases and J gave up 8 bases, with 17 bases separating them. This chain's CDR3 is CASREGELKDIQYF. The CDR3 nucleotides are TGTGCCAGCAGGGAGGGGGAGTTGAAGGACATTCAGTACTTC.

The chain couples TRBV4-2 to TRBJ2-1; D is ambiguous. The V gene's germline CDR1 is LGHNA and CDR2 YNFKEQ. Trimming pared 1 base from V and 8 bases from J, leaving 9 bases between. This CDR3 has 13 residues. CDR3 sequence reads: CASSQVGQDEQFF. The CDR3 DNA sequence: TGTGCCAGCAGCCAAGTCGGGCAGGATGAGCAGTTCTTC.

The rearrangement joins TRBV6-4 to TRBJ2-2; perhaps TRBD1 as D (6 bases). Germline values: CDR1 MRHNA, CDR2 SNTAGT. The length of the CDR3 is 15 residues. Trimming shortened V by 6 bases and J by 3 bases, and 14 bases separated the two germline ends. CDR3 bases: TGTGCCAGCAGGGATGACAGGTCCCACACCGGGGAGCTGTTTTTT. This sequence encodes CASRDDRSHTGELFF.

This chain uses TRBV29-1 with TRBJ1-1, with D possibly being TRBD1 (6 bases). From germline, CDR1 is SQVTM and CDR2 ANQGSEA. The CDR3 sequence is 13 residues long. The ends were cut back, 3 bases at V and 5 bases at J, with 13 bases in the middle. CDR3 loop: CSVDGGRGTEAFF. The CDR3 DNA reads as TGCAGCGTTGATGGGGGGCGCGGGACTGAAGCTTTCTTT.

V is TRBV6-4 and J is TRBJ2-1; 9 bases are shared with TRBD2. The CDR3 runs 16 residues. The V gene's germline CDR1 is MRHNA and CDR2 SNTAGT. With V trimmed by 6 bases and J by 6 bases, 12 bases remained unmatched. For the CDR3, the DNA is TGTGCCAGCAGCGGTGGGGAGCGGGAGGCCTGCAATGAGCAGTTCTTC. Translating it yields CASSGGEREACNEQFF.

The chain combines TRBV9 with TRBJ1-6; maybe TRBD1 (6 bases). Germline V gene data show CDR1 as SGDLS and CDR2 as YYNGEE. The CDR3 is 16 residues long. With 0 bases removed from V and 8 bases from J, the gap between germline ends came to 15 bases. The CDR3 nucleotides read TGTGCCAGCAGCGTAGGTCTGGGGGCTCGGGATTCACCCCTCCACTTT. It encodes CASSVGLGARDSPLHF.

V gene TRBV5-6 combines with J gene TRBJ1-3; D not certain. This CDR3 has 17 residues. The germline gives CDR1 SGHDT, CDR2 YYEEEE. Trimming shortened V by 4 bases and J by 4 bases, and 21 bases separated the two germline ends. CDR3 in DNA: TGTGCCAGCAGCCCCATGAGGGCAGGCACCTTCGGAAACACCATATATTTT. It codes for CASSPMRAGTFGNTIYF.

The V gene is TRBV6-5, the J gene TRBJ1-3, with a weak D call TRBD1 (6 bases). The germline gives CDR1 MNHEY, CDR2 SVGAGI. The length of the CDR3 is 11 residues. Trimming pared 6 bases from V and 8 bases from J, leaving 8 bases between. The CDR3 DNA reads TGTGCCAGCAGGGGGGGGCACACCATATATTTT. Protein: CASRGGHTIYF.

This chain uses TRBV6-1 with TRBJ2-5, with TRBD2 matching over 12 bases. Germline V gives CDR1 MNHNS, CDR2 SASEGT. Trimming cost V 4 bases and J 0 bases; bases outside gene matches: 3. The CDR3 totals 16 residues. The chain's CDR3 is CASSGLAGGHQETQYF. The CDR3 region has the DNA TGTGCCAGCAGTGGGCTAGCGGGGGGGCACCAAGAGACCCAGTACTTC.